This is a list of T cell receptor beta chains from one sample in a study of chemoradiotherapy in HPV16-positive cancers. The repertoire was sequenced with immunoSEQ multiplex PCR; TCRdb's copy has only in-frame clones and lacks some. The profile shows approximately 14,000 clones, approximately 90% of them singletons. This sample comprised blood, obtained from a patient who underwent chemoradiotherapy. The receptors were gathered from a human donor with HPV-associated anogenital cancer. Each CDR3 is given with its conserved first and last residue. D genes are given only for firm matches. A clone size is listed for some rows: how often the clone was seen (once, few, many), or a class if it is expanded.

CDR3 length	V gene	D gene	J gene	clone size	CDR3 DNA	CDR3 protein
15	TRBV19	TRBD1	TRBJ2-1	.	TGTGCCAGTAGGCAAACCGGGACAGGCAACAATGAGCAGTTCTTC	CASRQTGTGNNEQFF
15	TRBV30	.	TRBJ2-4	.	TGTGCCTGGAGTGGAAGGGGGGGTCTCCTAAACATTCAGTACTTC	CAWSGRGGLLNIQYF
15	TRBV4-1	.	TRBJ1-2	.	TGCGCCAGCAGCCAAGAGTGGAACAGAGGCTATGGCTACACCTTC	CASSQEWNRGYGYTF
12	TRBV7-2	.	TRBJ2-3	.	TGTGCCAGCAGCCCCTACACGGATACGCAGTATTTT	CASSPYTDTQYF
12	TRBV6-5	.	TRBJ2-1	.	TGTGCCAGCAGTTCCGGACCTTATGAGCAGTTCTTC	CASSSGPYEQFF
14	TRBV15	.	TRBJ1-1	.	TGTGCCACCAGCAGAGATTTTCGTAACACTGAAGCTTTCTTT	CATSRDFRNTEAFF
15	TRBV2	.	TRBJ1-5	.	TGTGCCAGCAGTGTATCGAGCCCGACCTATCAGCCCCAGCATTTT	CASSVSSPTYQPQHF
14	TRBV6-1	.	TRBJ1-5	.	TGTGCCAGCAGTGAAAAGGCAGAGGTGGGGTCCCAGCATTTT	CASSEKAEVGSQHF
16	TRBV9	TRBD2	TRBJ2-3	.	TGTGCCAGCAGCGTAGTGCCTAGCGGGGGGTCTGATACGCAGTATTTT	CASSVVPSGGSDTQYF
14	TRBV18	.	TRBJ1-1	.	TGTGCCAGCTCACCTACCCAGGCCCCAGGACGAGCTTTCTTT	CASSPTQAPGRAFF
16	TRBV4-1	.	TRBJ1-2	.	TGCGCCAGCAGCCAAGAAGGGACGGGGGCAGGATATGGCTACACCTTC	CASSQEGTGAGYGYTF
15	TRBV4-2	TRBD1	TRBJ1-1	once	TGTGCCAGCACCCAGACAGGGACCCGTGTCACTGAAGCTTTCTTT	CASTQTGTRVTEAFF
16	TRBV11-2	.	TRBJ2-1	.	TGTGCCAGCAGCCAAATCCCTTCGAGGGGTTACAATGAGCAGTTCTTC	CASSQIPSRGYNEQFF
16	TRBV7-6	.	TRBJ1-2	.	TGTGCCAGCAGCTTAGCGTGGCGGGGGCGCGCGGAGGGCTACACCTTC	CASSLAWRGRAEGYTF
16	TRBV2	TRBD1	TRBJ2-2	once	TGTGCCAGCAGCCCTAAAGACAGGGCGAACACCGGGGAGCTGTTTTTT	CASSPKDRANTGELFF
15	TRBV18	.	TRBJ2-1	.	TGTGCCAGCTCACCACCGGGGAACAGGGAAGGTGAGCAGTTCTTC	CASSPPGNREGEQFF
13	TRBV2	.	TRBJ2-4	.	TGTGCCATGCAGCACGGGGCTGCGGGCATTCAGTACTTC	CAMQHGAAGIQYF
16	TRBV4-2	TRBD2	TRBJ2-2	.	TGTGCCAGCAGCCAAGGGCTAGCGGGGAACACCGGGGAGCTGTTTTTT	CASSQGLAGNTGELFF
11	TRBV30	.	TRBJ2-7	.	TGTGCCTGGAGGAGCGGTGGCGAGCAGTACTTC	CAWRSGGEQYF
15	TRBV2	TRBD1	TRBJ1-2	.	TGTGCCAGCACCCTAGGACAGGGTTTGGGCTATGGCTACACCTTC	CASTLGQGLGYGYTF
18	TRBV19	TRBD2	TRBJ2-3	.	TGTGCCAGTAGTATACCTCAAGCGATCGGGGGGGGCTTGGATACGCAGTATTTT	CASSIPQAIGGGLDTQYF
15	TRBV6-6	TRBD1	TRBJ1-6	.	TGTGCCAGCAGTCCGGGACAGGTAGATAATTCACCCCTCCACTTT	CASSPGQVDNSPLHF
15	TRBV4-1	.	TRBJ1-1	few	TGCGCCAGCAGCCAAGATGATCGGGTTTACACTGAAGCTTTCTTT	CASSQDDRVYTEAFF
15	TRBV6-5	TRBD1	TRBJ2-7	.	TGTGCCAGCAGCCCCCCGGACAGGGTAATCTACGAGCAGTACTTC	CASSPPDRVIYEQYF
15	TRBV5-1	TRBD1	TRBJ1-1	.	TGCGCCAGCAGCACGCCCCGACAGGGGGCCACTGAAGCTTTCTTT	CASSTPRQGATEAFF
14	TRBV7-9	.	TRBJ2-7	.	TGTGCCAGCAGCTTAGCAGGGAGCTCCTACGAGCAGTACTTC	CASSLAGSSYEQYF
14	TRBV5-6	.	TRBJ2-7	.	TGTGCCAGCAGTCTTGCGGGGGCGTCCTACGAGCAGTACTTC	CASSLAGASYEQYF
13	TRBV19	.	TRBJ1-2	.	TGTGCCAGTAGTATCCGACAGAACTATGGCTACACCTTC	CASSIRQNYGYTF
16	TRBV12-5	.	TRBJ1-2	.	TGTGCTAGTGGTTTGGAGAGGGCCGACTTCTTTTATGGCTACACCTTC	CASGLERADFFYGYTF